The rows below give T cell receptor beta chains drawn from one sample of a study of CD8 T cells in ankylosing spondylitis. TCRdb processed the 5' RACE reads anew with MiXCR; each CDR3 protein has one entry. The sample has more than 400,000 distinct CDR3 sequences, 5.3% seen once. The sequenced sample consisted of blood, either unsorted or a sorted T cell fraction (not recorded which). These receptors were taken from a male donor with ankylosing spondylitis. The CDR3 runs from the conserved cysteine through the conserved F or W. Fields, in order: J gene, D gene, clone size, V gene, CDR3 protein, CDR3 DNA. A D gene is named only where the DNA matches it firmly. Some rows have no size entry. The others give once, few or many, or a class for an expanded clone.

J gene: TRBJ2-3
D gene: TRBD2
clone size: -
V gene: TRBV2
CDR3 protein: CASTRLPSGFTDTQYF
CDR3 DNA: TGTGCCAGCACCCGCTTGCCTAGCGGGTTCACAGATACGCAGTATTTT

J gene: TRBJ1-5
D gene: -
clone size: many
V gene: TRBV7-2
CDR3 protein: CASSLGGPPQPQHF
CDR3 DNA: TGTGCCAGCAGCTTAGGGGGGCCCCCTCAGCCCCAGCATTTT

J gene: TRBJ1-3
D gene: TRBD1
clone size: many
V gene: TRBV9
CDR3 protein: CASSRAPGQGLGNTIYF
CDR3 DNA: TGTGCCAGCAGCAGAGCCCCGGGACAGGGGCTCGGAAACACCATATATTTT

J gene: TRBJ2-1
D gene: -
clone size: many
V gene: TRBV20-1
CDR3 protein: CSARLTGRTSYNEQFF
CDR3 DNA: TGCAGTGCTAGGCTCACGGGGAGGACCTCCTACAATGAGCAGTTCTTC

J gene: TRBJ2-5
D gene: -
clone size: many
V gene: TRBV29-1
CDR3 protein: CSAIDIGETQYF
CDR3 DNA: TGCAGCGCTATTGATATAGGAGAGACCCAGTACTTC

J gene: TRBJ1-5
D gene: -
clone size: many
V gene: TRBV20-1
CDR3 protein: CSANEMNQPQHF
CDR3 DNA: TGCAGTGCTAATGAGATGAATCAGCCCCAGCATTTT

J gene: TRBJ2-7
D gene: TRBD2
clone size: few
V gene: TRBV5-5
CDR3 protein: CASRIAGSSYEQYF
CDR3 DNA: TGTGCCAGCAGGATAGCGGGGAGCTCCTACGAGCAGTACTTC

J gene: TRBJ2-1
D gene: TRBD2
clone size: -
V gene: TRBV5-1
CDR3 protein: CASSLGAPSGLAYNEQFF
CDR3 DNA: TGCGCCAGCAGCTTGGGGGCGCCTAGCGGGTTGGCCTACAATGAGCAGTTCTTC

J gene: TRBJ2-2
D gene: -
clone size: many
V gene: TRBV24-1
CDR3 protein: CATSDWSAGDVGELFF
CDR3 DNA: TGTGCCACCAGTGATTGGTCCGCAGGGGACGTCGGGGAGCTGTTTTTT

J gene: TRBJ1-5
D gene: TRBD1
clone size: -
V gene: TRBV20-1
CDR3 protein: CSARGRSTGSNQPQHF
CDR3 DNA: TGCAGTGCTAGAGGCCGATCGACAGGGAGCAATCAGCCCCAGCATTTT

J gene: TRBJ2-5
D gene: -
clone size: many
V gene: TRBV12-3/TRBV12-4
CDR3 protein: CASSHVGDGQETQYF
CDR3 DNA: TGTGCCAGCAGCCACGTGGGAGACGGACAAGAGACCCAGTACTTC

J gene: TRBJ1-4
D gene: -
clone size: few
V gene: TRBV7-9
CDR3 protein: CASSLAGYGGEKLFF
CDR3 DNA: TGTGCCAGCAGCTTGGCGGGTTATGGAGGTGAAAAACTGTTTTTT

J gene: TRBJ2-7
D gene: TRBD2
clone size: many
V gene: TRBV5-1
CDR3 protein: CASSDPNASGSYEQYF
CDR3 DNA: TGCGCCAGCAGCGACCCGAATGCTAGCGGCTCCTACGAGCAGTACTTC

J gene: TRBJ1-3
D gene: -
clone size: many
V gene: TRBV20-1
CDR3 protein: CSASPGTGNTIYF
CDR3 DNA: TGCAGTGCTAGCCCAGGGACTGGAAACACCATATATTTT

J gene: TRBJ1-6
D gene: -
clone size: many
V gene: TRBV28
CDR3 protein: CASSLGFSDNSPLHF
CDR3 DNA: TGTGCCAGCAGTTTGGGGTTCTCTGACAATTCACCCCTCCACTTT

J gene: TRBJ1-5
D gene: -
clone size: many
V gene: TRBV3-1
CDR3 protein: CASSQDRLTSPQHF
CDR3 DNA: TGTGCCAGCAGCCAAGATCGACTGACTTCACCCCAGCATTTT

J gene: TRBJ2-6
D gene: -
clone size: few
V gene: TRBV10-3
CDR3 protein: CAITSTESRPSGANVLTF
CDR3 DNA: TGTGCCATCACCTCGACGGAGTCGAGACCCTCTGGGGCCAACGTCCTGACTTTC

J gene: TRBJ2-2
D gene: TRBD1
clone size: -
V gene: TRBV2
CDR3 protein: CASSPWDRAGELFF
CDR3 DNA: TGTGCCAGCAGCCCTTGGGACAGGGCCGGGGAGCTGTTTTTT

J gene: TRBJ2-5
D gene: -
clone size: many
V gene: TRBV29-1
CDR3 protein: CSVEFQLPETQYF
CDR3 DNA: TGCAGCGTTGAATTCCAGCTCCCGGAGACCCAGTACTTC

J gene: TRBJ2-1
D gene: TRBD2
clone size: few
V gene: TRBV27
CDR3 protein: CASSLLARRGNEQFF
CDR3 DNA: TGTGCCAGCAGCTTACTAGCGAGGAGGGGCAATGAGCAGTTCTTC

J gene: TRBJ2-5
D gene: TRBD2
clone size: many
V gene: TRBV28
CDR3 protein: CASVAGGYQETQYF
CDR3 DNA: TGTGCCAGTGTAGCGGGAGGGTACCAAGAGACCCAGTACTTC

J gene: TRBJ2-1
D gene: TRBD2
clone size: many
V gene: TRBV7-8
CDR3 protein: CASSAERAGVGFGRNEQFF
CDR3 DNA: TGTGCCAGCAGCGCGGAACGAGCGGGAGTCGGGTTCGGAAGGAATGAGCAGTTCTTC

J gene: TRBJ2-7
D gene: -
clone size: many
V gene: TRBV5-6
CDR3 protein: CASSPPTEEDEQYF
CDR3 DNA: TGTGCCAGCAGCCCCCCGACAGAGGAGGACGAGCAGTACTTC

J gene: TRBJ2-5
D gene: TRBD2
clone size: many
V gene: TRBV7-2
CDR3 protein: CASSLGGTSGQETQYF
CDR3 DNA: TGTGCCAGCAGCTTAGGTGGGACTAGCGGACAAGAGACCCAGTACTTC

J gene: TRBJ1-1
D gene: -
clone size: many
V gene: TRBV7-2
CDR3 protein: CASSFSNGYTEAFF
CDR3 DNA: TGTGCCAGCAGCTTTAGTAACGGCTACACTGAAGCTTTCTTT

J gene: TRBJ1-5
D gene: -
clone size: many
V gene: TRBV7-9
CDR3 protein: CASSSPGDHQPQHF
CDR3 DNA: TGTGCCAGCAGCTCCCCCGGGGACCATCAGCCCCAGCATTTT

J gene: TRBJ2-1
D gene: TRBD1
clone size: -
V gene: TRBV24-1
CDR3 protein: CATSDTLRTGGSYNEQFF
CDR3 DNA: TGTGCCACCAGTGACACTCTTCGAACAGGGGGCTCTTACAATGAGCAGTTCTTC

J gene: TRBJ2-3
D gene: TRBD1
clone size: many
V gene: TRBV4-1
CDR3 protein: CASSQRDRGITDTQYF
CDR3 DNA: TGCGCCAGCAGCCAACGCGACAGGGGGATCACAGATACGCAGTATTTT

J gene: TRBJ1-1
D gene: TRBD1
clone size: many
V gene: TRBV29-1
CDR3 protein: CSVAGTVGTEAFF
CDR3 DNA: TGCAGCGTCGCCGGGACAGTGGGTACTGAAGCTTTCTTT

J gene: TRBJ2-5
D gene: -
clone size: many
V gene: TRBV20-1
CDR3 protein: CSARGGTGGETQYF
CDR3 DNA: TGCAGTGCTAGAGGTGGAACAGGAGGAGAGACCCAGTACTTC

J gene: TRBJ2-3
D gene: TRBD2
clone size: many
V gene: TRBV20-1
CDR3 protein: CSARDPLAGGLDTQYF
CDR3 DNA: TGCAGTGCTAGAGATCCACTAGCGGGAGGATTGGATACGCAGTATTTT

J gene: TRBJ2-1
D gene: -
clone size: many
V gene: TRBV29-1
CDR3 protein: CSVETRGNEQFF
CDR3 DNA: TGCAGCGTTGAGACCAGGGGTAATGAGCAGTTCTTC

J gene: TRBJ1-1
D gene: -
clone size: many
V gene: TRBV20-1
CDR3 protein: CSGTPGPGDTEAFF
CDR3 DNA: TGCAGTGGGACCCCGGGTCCCGGGGACACTGAAGCTTTCTTT

J gene: TRBJ2-1
D gene: TRBD2
clone size: many
V gene: TRBV29-1
CDR3 protein: CSVWTSGRGGQFF
CDR3 DNA: TGCAGCGTTTGGACTAGCGGGAGAGGAGGGCAGTTCTTC

J gene: TRBJ2-2
D gene: TRBD2
clone size: many
V gene: TRBV29-1
CDR3 protein: CSAEGLAGYTGELFF
CDR3 DNA: TGCAGCGCTGAGGGACTAGCGGGGTACACCGGGGAGCTGTTTTTT

J gene: TRBJ2-5
D gene: TRBD1
clone size: many
V gene: TRBV7-2
CDR3 protein: CASSPFRGPETQYF
CDR3 DNA: TGTGCCAGCAGCCCGTTCAGGGGGCCGGAGACCCAGTACTTC

J gene: TRBJ2-3
D gene: -
clone size: many
V gene: TRBV12-3/TRBV12-4
CDR3 protein: CASSFGSPSTDTQYF
CDR3 DNA: TGTGCCAGCAGTTTCGGGAGCCCTAGCACAGATACGCAGTATTTT

J gene: TRBJ1-5
D gene: -
clone size: many
V gene: TRBV15
CDR3 protein: CATSRGTPAHNQPQHF
CDR3 DNA: TGTGCCACCAGCAGAGGGACGCCAGCCCACAATCAGCCCCAGCATTTT

J gene: TRBJ2-3
D gene: -
clone size: -
V gene: TRBV4-2
CDR3 protein: CASSQETRRGTETQYF
CDR3 DNA: TGTGCCAGCAGCCAAGAAACTAGGAGGGGCACAGAGACGCAGTATTTT